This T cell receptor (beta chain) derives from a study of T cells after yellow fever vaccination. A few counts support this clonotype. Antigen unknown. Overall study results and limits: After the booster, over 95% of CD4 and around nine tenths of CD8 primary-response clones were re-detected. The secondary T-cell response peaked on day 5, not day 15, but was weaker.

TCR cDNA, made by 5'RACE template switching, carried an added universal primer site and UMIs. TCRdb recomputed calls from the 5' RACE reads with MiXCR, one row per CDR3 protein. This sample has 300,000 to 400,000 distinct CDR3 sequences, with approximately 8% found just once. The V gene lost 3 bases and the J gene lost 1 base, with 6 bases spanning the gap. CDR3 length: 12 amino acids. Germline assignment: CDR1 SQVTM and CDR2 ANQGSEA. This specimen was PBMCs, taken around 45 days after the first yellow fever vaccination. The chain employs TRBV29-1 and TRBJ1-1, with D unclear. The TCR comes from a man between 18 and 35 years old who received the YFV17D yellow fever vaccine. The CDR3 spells CSVEARNTEAFF. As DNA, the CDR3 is TGCAGCGTTGAGGCCAGGAACACTGAAGCTTTCTTT.